This T cell receptor beta chain was sequenced during a study of shared clonotypes between healthy human individuals. Study results and limitations: Naive CD4 clonotypes overlapped across a handful of donors at roughly 5.1%. Despite large depth, rarefaction showed incomplete sorted-subset sequencing.

The split of CD4+ cells yielded CD45RA+ naive and CD45RA-negative memory subsets. With regard to this clone: Its antigen is unknown.

Sorted-subset replicate PCRs used about 180 ng DNA, some 33,000 T cell genomes. The data were produced by immunoSEQ multiplex PCR, yet TCRdb's version contains in-frame clones alone and is incomplete. Here the sample spans around 180,000 clones, about 93% being singletons. The TCR was taken from a woman aged 25 to 39 in good health. Sequenced sample: naive CD4+ T cells sorted from blood. Stated subset: CD45RA+ positively selected.

The CDR3 nucleotides read TGTGCCAGCAGCAAAGTCAGGTTCGATCACCAACCGTCAGATACGCAGTATTTT. Translation: CASSKVRFDHQPSDTQYF. The V gene is TRBV21-1, the J gene TRBJ2-3; the table's D call, TRBD1, has no DNA check behind it. TRBV21-1 is noted as a pseudogene. CDR3 size: 18 residues.